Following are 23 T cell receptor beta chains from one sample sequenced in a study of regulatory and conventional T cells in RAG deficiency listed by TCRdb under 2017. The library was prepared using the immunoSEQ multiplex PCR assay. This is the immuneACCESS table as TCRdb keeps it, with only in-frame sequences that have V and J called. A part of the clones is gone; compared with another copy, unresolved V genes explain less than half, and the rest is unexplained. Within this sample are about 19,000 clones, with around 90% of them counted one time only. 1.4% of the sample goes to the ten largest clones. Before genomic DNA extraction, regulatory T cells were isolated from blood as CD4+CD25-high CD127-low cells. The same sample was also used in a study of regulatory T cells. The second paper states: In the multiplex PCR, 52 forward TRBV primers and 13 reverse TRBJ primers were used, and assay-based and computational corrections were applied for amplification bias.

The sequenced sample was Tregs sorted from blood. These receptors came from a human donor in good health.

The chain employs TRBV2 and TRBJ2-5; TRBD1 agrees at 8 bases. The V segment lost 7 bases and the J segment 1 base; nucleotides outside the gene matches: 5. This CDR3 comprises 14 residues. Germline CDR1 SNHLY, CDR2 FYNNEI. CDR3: CASNMGQAQETQYF. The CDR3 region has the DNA TGTGCCAGCAACATGGGACAGGCCCAAGAGACCCAGTACTTC.

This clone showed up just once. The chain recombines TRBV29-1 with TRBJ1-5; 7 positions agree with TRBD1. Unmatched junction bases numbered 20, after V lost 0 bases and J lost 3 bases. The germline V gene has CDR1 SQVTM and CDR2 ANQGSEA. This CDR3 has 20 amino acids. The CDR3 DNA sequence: TGCAGCGTTGAAGATCGGCATTCAGGTTTAGGGGGCGTTATCAATCAGCCCCAGCATTTT. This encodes CSVEDRHSGLGGVINQPQHF.

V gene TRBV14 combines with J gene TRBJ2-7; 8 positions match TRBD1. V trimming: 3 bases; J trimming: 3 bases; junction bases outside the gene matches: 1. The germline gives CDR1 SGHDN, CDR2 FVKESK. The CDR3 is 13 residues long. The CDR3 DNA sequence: TGTGCCAGCAGCCACGGACAGGGCTACGAGCAGTACTTC. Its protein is CASSHGQGYEQYF. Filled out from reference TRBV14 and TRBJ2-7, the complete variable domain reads EAGVTQFPSHSVIEKGQTVTLRCDPISGHDNLYWYRRVMGKEIKFLLHFVKESKQDESGMPNNRFLAERTGGTYSTLKVQPAELEDSGVYFCASSHGQGYEQYFGPGTRLTVT.

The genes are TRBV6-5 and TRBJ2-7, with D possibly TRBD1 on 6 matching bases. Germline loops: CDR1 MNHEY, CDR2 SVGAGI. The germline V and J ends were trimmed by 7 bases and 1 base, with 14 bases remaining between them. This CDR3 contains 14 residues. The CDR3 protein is CASNPGRGSYEQYF. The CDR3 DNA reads TGTGCCAGCAACCCGGGCAGGGGATCCTACGAGCAGTACTTC.

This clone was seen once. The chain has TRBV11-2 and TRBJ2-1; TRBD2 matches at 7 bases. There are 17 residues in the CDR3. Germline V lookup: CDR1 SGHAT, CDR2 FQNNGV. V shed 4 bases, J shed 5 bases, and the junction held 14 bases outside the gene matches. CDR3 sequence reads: CASSSLLMASGHNEQFF. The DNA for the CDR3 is TGTGCCAGCAGCTCCCTTCTAATGGCTAGCGGCCACAATGAGCAGTTCTTC.

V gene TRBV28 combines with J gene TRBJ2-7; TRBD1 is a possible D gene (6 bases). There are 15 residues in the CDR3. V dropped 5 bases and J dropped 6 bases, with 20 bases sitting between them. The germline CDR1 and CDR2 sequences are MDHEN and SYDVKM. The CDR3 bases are TGTGCCAGCAGTACCCCACAGGGTACGTCAGGCGAGCAGTACTTC. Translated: CASSTPQGTSGEQYF.

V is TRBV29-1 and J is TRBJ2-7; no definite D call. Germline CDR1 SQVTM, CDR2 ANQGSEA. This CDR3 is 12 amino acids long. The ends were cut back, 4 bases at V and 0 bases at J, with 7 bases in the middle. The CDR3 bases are TGCAGCGTTGCTTGGAGCTCCTACGAGCAGTACTTC. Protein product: CSVAWSSYEQYF.

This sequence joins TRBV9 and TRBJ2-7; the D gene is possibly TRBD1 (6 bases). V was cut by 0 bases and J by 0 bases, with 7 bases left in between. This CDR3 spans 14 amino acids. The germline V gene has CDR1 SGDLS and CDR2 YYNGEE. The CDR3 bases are TGTGCCAGCAGCGTAGGGACAGCCTCCTACGAGCAGTACTTC. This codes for CASSVGTASYEQYF.

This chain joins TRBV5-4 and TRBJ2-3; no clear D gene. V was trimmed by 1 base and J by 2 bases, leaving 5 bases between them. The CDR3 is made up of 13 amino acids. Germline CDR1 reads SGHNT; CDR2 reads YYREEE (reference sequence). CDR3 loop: CASSLFYTDTQYF. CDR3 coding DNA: TGTGCCAGCAGCTTGTTCTACACAGATACGCAGTATTTT.

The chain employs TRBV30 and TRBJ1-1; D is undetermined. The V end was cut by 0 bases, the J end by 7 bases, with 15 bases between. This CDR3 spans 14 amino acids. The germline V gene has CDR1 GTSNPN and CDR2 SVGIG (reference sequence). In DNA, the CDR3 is TGTGCCTGGAGTGTGAACGGCCCCCGGGATGAAGCTTTCTTT. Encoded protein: CAWSVNGPRDEAFF. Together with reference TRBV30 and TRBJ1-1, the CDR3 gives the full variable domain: SQTIHQWPATLVQPVGSPLSLECTVEGTSNPNLYWYRQAAGRGLQLLFYSVGIGQISSEVPQNLSASRPQDRQFILSSKKLLLSDSGFYLCAWSVNGPRDEAFFGQGTRLTVV.

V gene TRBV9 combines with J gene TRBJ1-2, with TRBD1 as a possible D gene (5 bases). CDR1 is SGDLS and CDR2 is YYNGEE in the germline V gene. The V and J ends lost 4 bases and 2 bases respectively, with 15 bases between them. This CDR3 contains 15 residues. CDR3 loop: CASSPQGLLNYGYTF. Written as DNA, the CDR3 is TGTGCCAGCAGCCCTCAGGGTCTCTTAAACTATGGCTACACCTTC.

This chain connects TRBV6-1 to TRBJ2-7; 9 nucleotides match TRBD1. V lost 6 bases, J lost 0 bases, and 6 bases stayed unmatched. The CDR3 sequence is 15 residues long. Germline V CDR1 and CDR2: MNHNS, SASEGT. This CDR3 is CASSDRQGVSYEQYF. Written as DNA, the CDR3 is TGTGCCAGCAGCGATCGACAGGGGGTCTCCTACGAGCAGTACTTC.

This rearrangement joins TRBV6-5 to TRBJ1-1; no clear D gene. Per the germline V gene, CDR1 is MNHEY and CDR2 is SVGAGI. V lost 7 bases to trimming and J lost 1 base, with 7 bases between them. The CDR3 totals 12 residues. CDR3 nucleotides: TGTGCCAGCACCACAGAGAACACTGAAGCTTTCTTT. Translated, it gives CASTTENTEAFF.

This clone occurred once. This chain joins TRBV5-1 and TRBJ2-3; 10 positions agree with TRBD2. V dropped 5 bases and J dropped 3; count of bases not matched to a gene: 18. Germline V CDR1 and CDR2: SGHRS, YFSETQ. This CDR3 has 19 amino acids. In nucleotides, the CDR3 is TGCGCCAGCAGTTCTAAATCGGCGTTAGCGGGGGGATGGACAGATACGCAGTATTTT. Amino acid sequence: CASSSKSALAGGWTDTQYF.

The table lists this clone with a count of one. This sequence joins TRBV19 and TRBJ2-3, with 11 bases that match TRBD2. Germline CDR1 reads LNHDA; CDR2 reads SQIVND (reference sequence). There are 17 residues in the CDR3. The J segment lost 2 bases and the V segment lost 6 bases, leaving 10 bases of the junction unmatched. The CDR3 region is CASSRLLTSGVTDTQYF. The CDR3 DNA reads TGTGCCAGTAGCCGACTTTTGACTAGCGGGGTCACAGATACGCAGTATTTT.

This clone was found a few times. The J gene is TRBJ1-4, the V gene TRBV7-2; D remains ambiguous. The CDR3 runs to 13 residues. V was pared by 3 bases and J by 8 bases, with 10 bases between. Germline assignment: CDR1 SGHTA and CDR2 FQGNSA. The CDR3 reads CASSFDGLEKLFF. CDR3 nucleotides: TGTGCCAGCAGCTTCGATGGGCTCGAAAAACTGTTTTTT.

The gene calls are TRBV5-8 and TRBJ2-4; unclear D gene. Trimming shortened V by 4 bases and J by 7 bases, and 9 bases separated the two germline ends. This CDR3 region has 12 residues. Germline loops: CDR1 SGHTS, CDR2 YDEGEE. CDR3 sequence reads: CASSLPVNIQYF. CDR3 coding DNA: TGTGCCAGCAGCCTCCCTGTGAACATTCAGTACTTC.

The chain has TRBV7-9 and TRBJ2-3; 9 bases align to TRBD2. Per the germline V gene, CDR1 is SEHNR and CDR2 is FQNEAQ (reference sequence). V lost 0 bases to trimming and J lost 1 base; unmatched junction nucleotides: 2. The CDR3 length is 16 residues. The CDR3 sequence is CASSLAAGGGTDTQYF. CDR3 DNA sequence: TGTGCCAGCAGCTTAGCAGCGGGGGGAGGCACAGATACGCAGTATTTT.

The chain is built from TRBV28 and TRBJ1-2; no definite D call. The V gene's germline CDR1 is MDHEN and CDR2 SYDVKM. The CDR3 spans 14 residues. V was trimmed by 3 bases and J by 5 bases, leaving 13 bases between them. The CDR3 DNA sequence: TGTGCCAGCAGTTTGGGAAGGGCCGAGTATGGCTACACCTTC. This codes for CASSLGRAEYGYTF.

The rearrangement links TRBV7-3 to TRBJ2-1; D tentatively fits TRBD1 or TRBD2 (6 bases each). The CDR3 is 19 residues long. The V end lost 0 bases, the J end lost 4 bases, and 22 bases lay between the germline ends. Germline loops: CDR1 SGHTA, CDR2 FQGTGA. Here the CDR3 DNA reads TGTGCCAGCAGCTTAACTCCTAACGGGGGCCGGGCAAGGTACAATGAGCAGTTCTTC. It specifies CASSLTPNGGRARYNEQFF.

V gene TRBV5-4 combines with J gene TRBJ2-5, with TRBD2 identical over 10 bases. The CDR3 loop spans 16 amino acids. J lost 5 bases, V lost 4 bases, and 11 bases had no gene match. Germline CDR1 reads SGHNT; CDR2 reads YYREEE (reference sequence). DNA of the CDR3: TGTGCCAGCAGCGGGGCTAGCGGGGGAACGAAGGAGACCCAGTACTTC. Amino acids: CASSGASGGTKETQYF. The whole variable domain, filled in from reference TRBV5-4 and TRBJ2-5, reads ETGVTQSPTHLIKTRGQQVTLRCSSQSGHNTVSWYQQALGQGPQFIFQYYREEENGRGNFPPRFSGLQFPNYSSELNVNALELDDSALYLCASSGASGGTKETQYFGPGTRLLVL.

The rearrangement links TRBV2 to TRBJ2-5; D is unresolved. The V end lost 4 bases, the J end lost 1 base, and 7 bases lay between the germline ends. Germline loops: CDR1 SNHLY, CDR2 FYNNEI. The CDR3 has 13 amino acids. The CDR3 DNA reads TGTGCCAGCAGTGCACAGCTCCAAGAGACCCAGTACTTC. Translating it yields CASSAQLQETQYF.

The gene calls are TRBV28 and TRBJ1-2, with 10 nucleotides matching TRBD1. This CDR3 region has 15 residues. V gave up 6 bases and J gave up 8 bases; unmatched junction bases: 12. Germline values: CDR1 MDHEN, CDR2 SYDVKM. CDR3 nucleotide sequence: TGTGCCAGCAGCCCGACCGGGACAGGGGCCGGAGGCTACACCTTC. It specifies CASSPTGTGAGGYTF.